The clone carrying this T cell receptor beta chain was seen a handful of times. At the deep level, the assay was run. Assay used: immunoSEQ multiplex PCR; TCRdb lists only in-frame clones, some missing. The sample consists of approximately 500,000 clones, about four fifths of them appearing once. Trimming took off 0 bases at V and 0 bases at J, with 8 bases between the two ends. This CDR3 has 15 amino acids. CDR1 is SGDLS, CDR2 YYNGEE, per germline. This sample is part of a study of shared clonotypes between healthy human individuals. Only Caucasian adults living in Nashville, Tennessee served as donors.

This sequence joins TRBV9 and TRBJ2-3, with TRBD2 as a possible D gene (6 bases). The specimen sequenced was PBMCs. The receptor comes from a woman in her 40s in good health. Some clones in this sample may be carry-over from other donors' samples. The chain's CDR3 is CASSVVGLSTDTQYF. The CDR3 bases are TGTGCCAGCAGCGTAGTGGGACTTAGCACAGATACGCAGTATTTT.